Listed below are T cell receptor beta chains from one sample, sequenced in a study of shared clonotypes between healthy human individuals. Measured with immunoSEQ multiplex PCR; TCRdb has only the in-frame clones, and not every one. This sample has about 580,000 clones, with 95% to 98% found just once. Sequenced: naive CD8+ T cells sorted from blood. The receptors here all came from a man younger than 40 in good health. The CDR3 runs from the conserved cysteine through the conserved F or W. The D gene is left open where the match is weak. Part of the rows lack a size; the others show once, few, many or a class for expanded clones.

TRBJ2-5	-	-	TRBV9	CASSPAFVGGSQETQYF	TGTGCCAGCAGCCCCGCTTTTGTAGGGGGTTCCCAAGAGACCCAGTACTTC
TRBJ2-7	TRBD2	-	TRBV27	CASSQGTSGPYEQYF	TGTGCCAGCAGTCAGGGGACTAGCGGTCCCTACGAGCAGTACTTC
TRBJ2-1	-	-	TRBV27	CASRRPGDNYNEQFF	TGTGCCAGCAGGCGCCCGGGAGACAATTACAATGAGCAGTTCTTC
TRBJ2-5	-	-	TRBV7-9	CASSPGLGAETQYF	TGTGCCAGCAGCCCCGGCTTGGGGGCAGAGACCCAGTACTTC
TRBJ2-7	TRBD1	-	TRBV5-1	CASSLGTGPYEQYF	TGCGCCAGCAGCTTGGGGACAGGACCCTACGAGCAGTACTTC
TRBJ2-7	-	-	TRBV7-3	CASSPSAGDIEQYF	TGTGCCAGCAGCCCATCGGCAGGGGACATCGAGCAGTACTTC
TRBJ2-7	-	-	TRBV5-5	CASNGQLYEQYF	TGTGCCAGCAACGGACAGTTATACGAGCAGTACTTC
TRBJ2-2	TRBD1	-	TRBV7-6	CASSSGGQGAWTGELFF	TGTGCCAGCAGCTCGGGGGGACAGGGGGCATGGACCGGGGAGCTGTTTTTT
TRBJ2-3	TRBD1	-	TRBV10-3	CAISESVQGVPNTDTQYF	TGTGCCATCAGTGAGTCGGTACAGGGGGTACCTAACACAGATACGCAGTATTTT
TRBJ1-2	-	-	TRBV7-6	CASSLGGTAGLRSGYTF	TGTGCCAGCAGCTTAGGGGGCACAGCTGGTCTTCGTTCTGGCTACACCTTC
TRBJ1-2	-	-	TRBV9	CASSVGRESSYGYTF	TGTGCCAGCAGCGTAGGAAGGGAATCCAGCTATGGCTACACCTTC
TRBJ2-2	TRBD2	-	TRBV11-2	CASSHNSGINTGELFF	TGTGCCAGCTCCCATAATAGCGGGATAAACACCGGGGAGCTGTTTTTT
TRBJ1-1	-	-	TRBV6-6	CASSYGGGNTEAFF	TGTGCCAGCAGTTACGGGGGGGGAAACACTGAAGCTTTCTTT
TRBJ2-1	TRBD2	-	TRBV11-2	CASWAGDYNEQFF	TGTGCCAGTTGGGCGGGAGACTACAATGAGCAGTTCTTC
TRBJ2-5	-	-	TRBV7-8	CASSRRDLGYQETQYF	TGTGCCAGCAGCCGTAGGGACCTCGGGTACCAAGAGACCCAGTACTTC
TRBJ2-1	-	few	TRBV5-1	CASSLETNEQFF	TGCGCCAGCAGCTTGGAGACCAATGAGCAGTTCTTC
TRBJ2-7	TRBD2	-	TRBV4-1	CASSQAEGLAGDEQYF	TGCGCCAGCAGCCAAGCGGAGGGACTAGCGGGAGACGAGCAGTACTTC
TRBJ2-1	-	-	TRBV27	CASSSLGSNNEQFF	TGTGCCAGCAGTTCACTGGGGAGCAACAATGAGCAGTTCTTC
TRBJ2-7	-	-	TRBV2	CASNLEYEQYF	TGTGCCAGCAACCTCGAATACGAGCAGTACTTC
TRBJ2-3	-	-	TRBV7-6	CASSQTEFPTDTQYF	TGTGCCAGCAGCCAGACGGAGTTCCCCACAGATACGCAGTATTTT
TRBJ2-1	-	-	TRBV6-1	CASSELGNEQFF	TGTGCCAGCAGTGAATTGGGGAATGAGCAGTTCTTC
TRBJ1-1	-	-	TRBV27	CASSLSGPALEAFF	TGTGCCAGCAGTTTATCAGGGCCAGCACTTGAAGCTTTCTTT
TRBJ2-1	-	-	TRBV27	CASSPTGDEQFF	TGTGCCAGCAGTCCGACGGGGGATGAGCAGTTCTTC
TRBJ2-5	-	few	TRBV7-9	CASSSQETQYF	TGTGCCAGCAGCTCCCAAGAGACCCAGTACTTC
TRBJ2-1	-	-	TRBV5-1	CASSLKGRLVDNEQFF	TGCGCCAGCAGCCTAAAAGGGCGGCTGGTCGACAATGAGCAGTTCTTC
TRBJ2-1	-	-	TRBV27	CASSQGGEQFF	TGTGCCAGCAGCCAGGGGGGTGAGCAGTTCTTC
TRBJ1-1	-	-	TRBV13	CASSLWDTEAFF	TGTGCCAGCAGCTTATGGGACACTGAAGCTTTCTTT
TRBJ2-1	TRBD1	-	TRBV11-2	CASRQNRGNEQFF	TGTGCCAGCAGACAAAACAGGGGGAATGAGCAGTTCTTC
TRBJ2-3	-	-	TRBV7-6	CASSPSGSTDTQYF	TGTGCCAGCAGCCCAAGCGGTAGCACAGATACGCAGTATTTT
TRBJ2-2	TRBD1	-	TRBV27	CASSLQGATNTGELFF	TGTGCCAGCAGTCTGCAGGGGGCCACGAACACCGGGGAGCTGTTTTTT
TRBJ2-1	-	-	TRBV7-9	CASSLAGVRPGEQFF	TGTGCCAGCAGCTTAGCGGGAGTCCGACCCGGGGAGCAGTTCTTC
TRBJ1-5	-	-	TRBV28	CASRPLRTGDPFSQPQHF	TGTGCCAGCAGACCTCTTAGGACCGGCGACCCCTTTAGTCAGCCCCAGCATTTT
TRBJ2-5	-	-	TRBV5-6	CASSLPVEGLETQYF	TGTGCCAGCAGCTTGCCGGTGGAGGGTTTGGAGACCCAGTACTTC
TRBJ1-5	-	-	TRBV18	CARYYPTLYQPQHF	TGTGCCCGCTACTACCCAACCCTTTATCAGCCCCAGCATTTT
TRBJ2-1	-	-	TRBV20-1	CSADPLGEQFF	TGCAGTGCAGACCCTTTGGGAGAGCAGTTCTTC
TRBJ2-3	TRBD2	once	TRBV28	CASSWTSGSTDTQYF	TGTGCCAGCAGTTGGACTAGCGGTAGCACAGATACGCAGTATTTT
TRBJ2-6	-	-	TRBV19	CASSSYRDPLLGANVLTF	TGTGCCAGTAGTAGCTACAGGGACCCCTTATTGGGGGCCAACGTCCTGACTTTC
TRBJ2-7	-	-	TRBV21-1	CASSKALPRAVEQYF	TGTGCCAGCAGCAAAGCGCTTCCTAGGGCCGTCGAGCAGTACTTC
TRBJ2-1	TRBD2	-	TRBV7-7	CASSLGTSGRDNEQFF	TGTGCCAGCAGCTTAGGGACTAGCGGGAGGGACAATGAGCAGTTCTTC
TRBJ2-4	TRBD2	-	TRBV2	CATTSGRAAGGSGQYF	TGTGCCACGACTAGCGGGAGGGCCGCGGGTGGTTCGGGTCAGTACTTC
TRBJ2-7	-	-	TRBV7-9	CASSLSGPHEQYF	TGTGCCAGCAGCTTAAGTGGTCCTCACGAGCAGTACTTC